Below, 29 T cell receptor beta chains from the same sample are listed, as sequenced in a study of blood T cell repertoires in COVID-19. Assay: immunoSEQ multiplex PCR; the TCRdb copy retains only in-frame clones and omits some. The sample gives roughly 440,000 clones, about nine tenths of which show up once; 10% to 15% is in the top ten. Sequencing was done on a sample of peripheral blood. Source of these receptors: a woman between 50 and 59 years old with COVID-19, enrolled during active disease.

The chain joins TRBV6-2 or TRBV6-3 to TRBJ2-1; 8 nucleotides align to TRBD2. Germline CDR1 is MNHEY and CDR2 is SVGEGT. Trimming at V came to 3 bases and at J to 9 bases, leaving 16 bases not matched to a gene. This CDR3 region has 17 residues. The CDR3 bases are TGTGCCAGCAGTTATACTCACCTCCCGACTAGCGCTGGTGAGCAGTTCTTC. Its translation is CASSYTHLPTSAGEQFF.

The chain has TRBV11-2 and TRBJ1-4, with D hard to call. CDR1 is SGHAT, CDR2 FQNNGV, per germline. The CDR3 sequence is 14 residues long. V was trimmed by 6 bases and J by 5 bases, leaving 13 bases between them. The CDR3 DNA sequence: TGTGCCAGCAGTCCCGGGAGCCGGAATGAAAAACTGTTTTTT. Its translation: CASSPGSRNEKLFF.

The chain is built from TRBV11-2 and TRBJ2-7, with 12 bases that match TRBD1. Germline V CDR1 and CDR2: SGHAT, FQNNGV. The CDR3 contains 13 residues. V was pared by 4 bases and J by 6 bases, with 1 base of the junction left unmatched. The CDR3 loop reads CASSWDRGPEQYF. For the CDR3, the DNA is TGTGCCAGCAGCTGGGACAGGGGGCCCGAGCAGTACTTC.

This clone was seen only once. The V call is TRBV19, the J call TRBJ1-1; D remains unclear. V was shortened by 3 bases and J by 1 base, with 12 bases between the two germline ends. CDR3 length: 15 residues. Germline V CDR1 and CDR2: LNHDA, SQIVND (reference sequence). Here the CDR3 DNA reads TGTGCCAGTAGTATGTCGCCGGGAGGGAACACTGAAGCTTTCTTT. Residues: CASSMSPGGNTEAFF.

The J gene is TRBJ2-2, the V gene TRBV27; maybe TRBD1 (5 bases). The germline V and J ends were trimmed by 2 bases and 6 bases, with 10 bases remaining between them. CDR3 length: 14 amino acids. The germline V gene encodes CDR1 MNHEY and CDR2 SMNVEV (reference sequence). The CDR3 DNA is TGTGCCAGCAGTTTACACAGGTCCCCCGGGGAGCTGTTTTTT. As protein: CASSLHRSPGELFF.

The J gene is TRBJ1-1, the V gene TRBV7-3, with D possibly matching TRBD1 (6 bases). The germline CDR1 and CDR2 sequences are SGHTA and FQGTGA. The CDR3 contains 13 residues. Trimming removed 1 base from V and 5 bases from J, with 8 bases in between. CDR3 nucleotide sequence: TGTGCCAGCAGCTTAAGGGGGCGAACTGAAGCTTTCTTT. Its translation: CASSLRGRTEAFF.

The chain recombines TRBV6-1 with TRBJ1-2; no clear D. Trimming removed 4 bases from V and 3 bases from J, with 12 bases in between. There are 14 residues in the CDR3. Germline CDR1 MNHNS, CDR2 SASEGT. The CDR3 sequence is CASSVAPGDYGYTF. For the CDR3, the DNA is TGTGCCAGCAGTGTAGCCCCTGGAGACTATGGCTACACCTTC.

The chain links TRBV19 to TRBJ2-7, with 8 bases aligning to TRBD1. Germline CDR1 reads LNHDA; CDR2 reads SQIVND (reference sequence). This CDR3 comprises 13 residues. The J segment lost 5 bases and the V segment lost 6 bases, leaving 6 bases of the junction unmatched. This CDR3 reads CASSLDRGHEQYF. The CDR3 DNA follows: TGTGCCAGTAGCTTAGACAGGGGCCACGAGCAGTACTTC.

J is TRBJ2-3 and V is TRBV6-1, with 7 nucleotides matching TRBD2. The V segment lost 0 bases and the J segment 5 bases; nucleotides outside the gene matches: 2. Per the germline V gene, CDR1 is MNHNS and CDR2 is SASEGT. CDR3 size: 14 residues. CDR3 DNA sequence: TGTGCCAGCAGTGAAGCGGGAGGGAGAGATACGCAGTATTTT. Amino acids: CASSEAGGRDTQYF.

The rearrangement links TRBV2 to TRBJ1-1; D not resolved. Trimming shortened V by 4 bases and J by 0 bases, and 12 bases separated the two germline ends. Germline V gene data show CDR1 as SNHLY and CDR2 as FYNNEI. This CDR3 is 15 amino acids long. Here the CDR3 reads CASSGRVDLNTEAFF. The CDR3 DNA is TGTGCCAGCAGTGGGAGGGTTGACCTGAACACTGAAGCTTTCTTT.

The genes are TRBV10-1 and TRBJ2-2, with TRBD1 matching 7 bases. Germline trimming cut 3 bases from V and 4 bases from J; bases unmatched to any gene: 14. The CDR3 consists of 18 residues. Per the germline V gene, CDR1 is WNHNN and CDR2 is SYGVQD (reference sequence). Here the CDR3 DNA reads TGCGCCAGCAGTGAAAGGGGGCGCCCTTCGGCGGGCACCGGGGAGCTGTTTTTT. Encoded protein: CASSERGRPSAGTGELFF.

This clone was recorded a few times. The rearrangement links TRBV4-2 to TRBJ1-4; TRBD1 matches 9 bases. Germline CDR1 LGHNA, CDR2 YNFKEQ. The CDR3 runs to 15 residues. V shed 4 bases, J shed 7 bases, and the junction held 7 bases outside the gene matches. CDR3 sequence reads: CASSPWDRDGEKLFF. The CDR3 coding sequence is TGTGCCAGCAGCCCATGGGACAGGGATGGTGAAAAACTGTTTTTT.

The genes are TRBV30 and TRBJ1-2; perhaps TRBD1 as D (6 bases). CDR1 is GTSNPN, CDR2 SVGIG, per germline (reference sequence). The CDR3 extends over 14 amino acids. Trimming took off 0 bases at V and 7 bases at J, with 15 bases between the two ends. As DNA, the CDR3 is TGTGCCTGGAGTGTAGGGGGACCCAAGATTGGCTACACCTTC. The encoded protein is CAWSVGGPKIGYTF.

The genes are TRBV27 and TRBJ2-1; 8 bases map to TRBD2. The germline CDR1 and CDR2 sequences are MNHEY and SMNVEV (reference sequence). The CDR3 consists of 16 residues. Trimming cost V 6 bases and J 4 bases; bases outside gene matches: 11. The CDR3 spells CASSNLGAGGYNEQFF. Here the CDR3 DNA reads TGTGCCAGCAGCAACCTCGGGGCGGGGGGATACAATGAGCAGTTCTTC.

V usage is TRBV19 and J usage is TRBJ1-1; 8 bases match TRBD1. This CDR3 is built from 14 residues. Unmatched junction bases numbered 7, after V lost 5 bases and J lost 5 bases. Per the germline V gene, CDR1 is LNHDA and CDR2 is SQIVND (reference sequence). This CDR3 reads CASSPQTGETEAFF. CDR3 in DNA: TGTGCCAGTAGTCCCCAGACAGGGGAGACTGAAGCTTTCTTT.

This rearrangement joins TRBV2 to TRBJ2-1; TRBD2 aligns across 8 bases. CDR1 SNHLY and CDR2 FYNNEI come from the germline V gene. Losses at the gene ends were 8 bases for V and 7 bases for J; bases not matched to a gene: 13. The CDR3 is 15 residues long. CDR3 sequence (DNA): TGTGCCAGCGCAGCGGGGGAGGGCACTGGGAATGAGCAGTTCTTC. Protein product: CASAAGEGTGNEQFF.

The V gene is TRBV24-1, the J gene TRBJ1-4; TRBD1 might be the D (5 bases). Germline CDR1 is KGHDR and CDR2 is SFDVKD. This CDR3 contains 14 residues. V was pared by 7 bases and J by 6 bases, with 14 bases between. CDR3 DNA: TGTGCCACCAGCTCTTCTGGGGGGGATGAAAAACTGTTTTTT. Translation: CATSSSGGDEKLFF.

The chain recombines TRBV3-1 (or the pseudogene TRBV3-2) with TRBJ2-5; D unresolved. V lost 0 bases to trimming and J lost 5 bases, with 10 bases between them. This CDR3 has 14 amino acids. Per the germline V gene, CDR1 is LGHDT and CDR2 is YNNKEL (reference sequence). The CDR3 here is CASSQDRSTETQYF. The CDR3 bases are TGTGCCAGCAGCCAAGATCGTAGTACTGAGACCCAGTACTTC.

The chain joins TRBV7-9 to TRBJ1-1; 10 bases are a match to TRBD1. The V segment lost 1 base and the J segment 2 bases; nucleotides outside the gene matches: 4. The CDR3 spans 16 residues. Germline-derived CDR1 and CDR2 are SEHNR and FQNEAQ (reference sequence). The CDR3 spells CASSLGQGAGNTEAFF. CDR3 DNA: TGTGCCAGCAGCTTAGGACAGGGGGCAGGAAACACTGAAGCTTTCTTT. Variable domain in full (rest from reference TRBV7-9 and TRBJ1-1): DTGVSQNPRHKITKRGQNVTFRCDPISEHNRLYWYRQTLGQGPEFLTYFQNEAQLEKSRLLSDRFSAERPKGSFSTLEIQRTEQGDSAMYLCASSLGQGAGNTEAFFGQGTRLTVV.

Remarks on this clone: Mismatch with germline at one junction end may stem from a read error. The V and J genes are TRBV11-2 and TRBJ2-5, with D tentatively TRBD2 (5 bases). The CDR3 is 15 amino acids. Germline lookup yields CDR1 SGHAT and CDR2 FQNNGV. The CDR3 region is CASSLEVVGRETQYF. The CDR3 DNA reads as TGTGCCAGCAGCCTAGAGGTAGTTGGGAGAGAGACCCAGTACTTC.

The chain links TRBV6-1 to TRBJ1-2; TRBD1 is a possible D gene (5 bases). Deletions cut 0 bases from V and 6 bases from J, with 11 bases between. Germline V gene sequence: CDR1 MNHNS, CDR2 SASEGT. This CDR3 spans 14 amino acids. The CDR3 DNA reads TGTGCCAGCAGTGAAGCGGGCAGGGCGGATGGCTACACCTTC. Amino acid sequence: CASSEAGRADGYTF.

V and J are TRBV5-1 and TRBJ1-1; TRBD1 agrees at 8 bases. The CDR3 covers 13 residues. Germline V lookup: CDR1 SGHRS, CDR2 YFSETQ. With 6 bases clipped from V and 4 bases from J, the junction kept 5 bases outside the gene matches. The CDR3 region is CASIGQGFTEAFF. The CDR3, as DNA: TGCGCCAGCATCGGACAGGGATTCACTGAAGCTTTCTTT.

This clone was detected a few times. The gene calls are TRBV5-1 and TRBJ2-7; the match to TRBD1 covers 11 bases. Unmatched junction bases numbered 7, after V lost 4 bases and J lost 7 bases. Germline CDR1 reads SGHRS; CDR2 reads YFSETQ. The CDR3 totals 14 residues. As DNA, the CDR3 is TGCGCCAGCAGCGCATGGACAGGGGGCGGAGAGCAGTACTTC. Its protein is CASSAWTGGGEQYF.

The sample holds a few counts of this clone. The rearrangement joins TRBV6-5 to TRBJ1-1; tentative D call: TRBD1 (5 bases). The CDR3 runs to 14 residues. Germline loops: CDR1 MNHEY, CDR2 SVGAGI. V lost 6 bases to trimming and J lost 0 bases, with 11 bases between them. CDR3 bases: TGTGCCAGCAGAACGACAGTCATGAACACTGAAGCTTTCTTT. Amino acids: CASRTTVMNTEAFF.

The V gene is TRBV2, the J gene TRBJ2-1, with 7 bases identical to TRBD1. J lost 1 base, V lost 7 bases, and 13 bases had no gene match. There are 17 residues in the CDR3. Germline CDR1 SNHLY, CDR2 FYNNEI. The CDR3 sequence is CASTSFPTGVSYNEQFF. The CDR3 region has the DNA TGTGCCAGCACTAGCTTTCCTACAGGGGTTTCCTACAATGAGCAGTTCTTC.

This chain connects TRBV27 to TRBJ2-7, with 8 bases that match TRBD1. This CDR3 is built from 14 residues. Germline V CDR1 and CDR2: MNHEY, SMNVEV (reference sequence). V gave up 9 bases and J gave up 4 bases; unmatched junction bases: 11. The CDR3 loop is CARAPPGQEYEQYF. The CDR3 nucleotides read TGTGCCAGGGCCCCCCCGGGACAGGAATACGAGCAGTACTTC.

This clone was picked up a small number of times. V and J are TRBV5-1 and TRBJ1-1; no clear D gene. The CDR3 covers 13 residues. Germline V gene data show CDR1 as SGHRS and CDR2 as YFSETQ. V lost 5 bases to trimming and J lost 5 bases, with 13 bases between them. The CDR3 sequence is CASRPPTGTEAFF. For the CDR3, the DNA is TGCGCCAGCAGACCACCGACGGGGACTGAAGCTTTCTTT.

The chain couples TRBV20-1 to TRBJ1-5, with 8 bases lining up with TRBD1. With 6 bases clipped from V and 13 bases from J, the junction kept 8 bases outside the gene matches. This CDR3 has 11 amino acids. The germline V gene has CDR1 DFQATT and CDR2 SNEGSKA (reference sequence). The CDR3 here is CSALRDRRQHF. CDR3 in DNA: TGCAGTGCCCTGAGGGACAGGCGACAGCATTTT.

This chain uses TRBV29-1 with TRBJ2-5; a possible D gene is TRBD1 (6 bases). Trimming took off 7 bases at V and 2 bases at J, with 17 bases between the two ends. This CDR3 spans 14 amino acids. Germline V gene data show CDR1 as SQVTM and CDR2 as ANQGSEA. CDR3 DNA: TGCAGCGCAAGGCTACGGGGACAACAAGAGACCCAGTACTTC. It specifies CSARLRGQQETQYF.